This TCR beta chain was identified during a study of spatial heterogeneity in lung cancer. This clonotype was seen many times. The target antigen is unknown. In the library, each TCR cDNA molecule bore its own unique molecular identifier. MiXCR, run by TCRdb on the 5' RACE reads, gives a single entry per CDR3 protein. The data contain 25,000 or so distinct CDR3 sequences, 5.5% to 7% of them singletons. The time point denotes: blood at routine non-recurrence follow-up after resection. No cells were sorted before sequencing. The whole RNA sequenced was extracted from tumor, nontumor lung or frozen PBMC. Germline loops: CDR1 SGDLS, CDR2 YYNGEE. The V gene lost 3 bases and the J gene lost 6 bases, with 14 bases spanning the gap. The CDR3 covers 14 residues. General observations from the study: Resection saw ubiquitous expanded tumor TCRs appear in blood more than follow-up did.

This receptor was obtained from a male donor with early-stage non-small cell lung cancer. The chain employs TRBV9 and TRBJ2-3, with D perhaps matching TRBD1 (5 bases). This specimen consisted of PBMCs, obtained at follow-up. The CDR3 protein is CASSAWGTGDTQYF. The CDR3 DNA follows: TGTGCCAGCAGCGCGTGGGGAACAGGCGATACGCAGTATTTT.